One T cell receptor (beta chain) is described in this entry. Its binding antigen is unknown. No base-level quality is on record; no much larger clone is a single base apart. Other DNA sequences in the sample encode the same CDR3. The junction carries 9 bases between V and J, which are trimmed by 4 bases and 1 base respectively. CDR3 length: 13 amino acids, cysteine to phenylalanine. This entry keeps only the CDR3 DNA: 39 bases, framed from base 1. Reading the germline V gene gives CDR1 SGDLS and CDR2 YYNGEE. CD8 naive samples were CD45RO-negative cells positively selected for CCR7, giving a CD45RA+CCR7+ population that excluded TemRA cells. The donors were healthy, HIV-negative adults who had no recently reported acute infections or vaccinations. Every donor was a Caucasian adult residing in Nashville, Tennessee, USA. Blood was collected by leukapheresis, and PBMCs were isolated by Ficoll-Histopaque density gradient centrifugation and then cryopreserved in liquid nitrogen vapor phase. Analytical flow cytometry was used to check the purity and quantity of every magnetically sorted T cell population. From each sorted fraction, genomic DNA was isolated and quantified by UV absorbance on a Nanodrop 2000c.

The sample is drawn from a study of shared clonotypes between healthy human individuals (TCRdb year 2020). About the full investigation: A couple of women and a few men aged 18 to 49 years were included in the cohort. For each donor, three plates each were used for CD4 naive and CD4 memory, two plates were used for CD8 naive, and one plate was used for CD8 memory. To estimate repertoire size and how much clonotype sharing occurs between individuals, the study deeply sequenced the blood TCR repertoires of 5 or 6 healthy adults. Different laboratories and diverse techniques were used to prepare libraries and sequence TCR repertoires, to increase sequencing depth and limit assay-specific biases. Between about 0.8 and 9 billion PBMCs per donor were obtained by leukapheresis.

Using the deep immunoSEQ assay, TCR CDR3 regions were amplified from genomic DNA by multiplex PCR. Genomic DNA extracted from each cell subset was distributed evenly over all wells of several immunoSEQ 96-well plates, and each plate served as one replicate. For sorted subsets, each replicate PCR was loaded with roughly 200 ng genomic DNA, equivalent to 25,000 to 30,000 T cell genomes. Purified libraries were measured with a Qubit 3.0 fluorometer, size-checked on a Bioanalyzer 2100, and measured again with the KAPA Library Quantification kit. Every immunoSEQ 96-well plate was sequenced on a dedicated single-read 150-cycle Illumina NextSeq 550 flow cell. Under the source paper's analysis protocol: Because the immunoSEQ output held only junctional sequences and lacked quality scores, the filtering could not match the filtering applied to full-length reads. Sequences were annotated with PyIR, a Python wrapper for IgBLAST v1.9, using IMGT germline references to assign V/J genes and CDR3. Reads were removed for weak V/J assignments (E-value above 1e-6), missing CDR3, stop codons, out-of-frame junctions, or ambiguous translated residues. V3J clonotypes were defined by identical inferred V gene, J gene, and CDR3 amino acid sequence. The percentage overlap between two repertoires was calculated by dividing the number of shared unique clonotypes by the size of the smaller repertoire. Repertoire richness was assessed with RTK rarefaction, the Chao1 estimator, and Recon v2.1 estimates of unobserved clonotypes. Generation probabilities for all TCRbeta clonotypes obtained by the gDNA method from several donors were computed using OLGA. Drawn from immuneACCESS, this table holds only the in-frame rearrangements with V and J called that TCRdb kept. Clones are partly lost; checked studies trace under half to an unresolved V gene and leave the rest unexplained. V and J calls and clone size are given by that table; D and trimming were obtained from the DNA. For this sample the table gives about 2.1 million clones, of which just under 95% were detected only once. 1.5% to 2% of the sample belongs to the ten largest clones.

Study-level results and caveats: Incomplete sequencing was indicated by rarefaction of sorted-subset datasets, despite the large sequencing depth. Naive subsets generally had larger estimated clonotype richness than memory subsets. Sampling was restricted to blood, and TCR repertoires in tissue are likely to differ from TCR repertoires in blood. Because the study included only a small number of donors, the genetic and exposure-history diversity represented was limited. Based on pairwise subsampling, the degree of clonotype sharing among donors was expected to be affected by sequencing depth. Compared with non-shared clonotypes, the clonotypes found in all four sorted-subset donors had higher generation probabilities. About 5% of naive CD4, roughly 3.5% of naive CD8, 2.3% of memory CD4, and around 0.4% of memory CD8 clonotypes were shared across a few donors.

The sequence was collected from a man aged 18-30 years in good health. Some clones in this sample may be carry-over from other donors' samples. Sample: naive CD8+ T cells from PBMCs. The cell subset or site label, read with the paper, signifies: CD45RA+CCR7+. The chain uses TRBV9 and TRBJ2-7; no confident D gene assignment can be made. The nucleotide sequence is TGTGCCAGCAGCCCCGCAGCTTCCTACGAGCAGTACTTC. Its translation is CASSPAASYEQYF.